This TCR beta chain is drawn from a study of shared clonotypes between healthy human individuals. The study's findings and limits: Specimens sampled were limited to blood, with tissue repertoires likely differing.

Assay used: immunoSEQ multiplex PCR; TCRdb lists only in-frame clones, some missing. The table records over a million clones, approximately 98.5% of them present only once. Trimming stripped 7 bases from V and 0 bases from J, with 18 bases between. CDR1 is MDHEN, CDR2 SYDVKM, per germline. The CDR3 runs to 16 residues. A split of CD4+ cells into CD45RA+ naive and CD45RA-negative memory subsets was performed. As for this clone: No antigen is known for it.

This clonotype was sampled from a man aged 25-40 years in good health. The V gene is TRBV28, the J gene TRBJ1-1, with a weak D call TRBD1 (5 bases). Material: naive CD4+ T cells sorted from blood. Sample subset: CD45RA+ positively selected. The CDR3 region is CASKWGGGALNTEAFF. CDR3 in DNA: TGTGCCAGCAAGTGGGGTGGAGGGGCCTTGAACACTGAAGCTTTCTTT.